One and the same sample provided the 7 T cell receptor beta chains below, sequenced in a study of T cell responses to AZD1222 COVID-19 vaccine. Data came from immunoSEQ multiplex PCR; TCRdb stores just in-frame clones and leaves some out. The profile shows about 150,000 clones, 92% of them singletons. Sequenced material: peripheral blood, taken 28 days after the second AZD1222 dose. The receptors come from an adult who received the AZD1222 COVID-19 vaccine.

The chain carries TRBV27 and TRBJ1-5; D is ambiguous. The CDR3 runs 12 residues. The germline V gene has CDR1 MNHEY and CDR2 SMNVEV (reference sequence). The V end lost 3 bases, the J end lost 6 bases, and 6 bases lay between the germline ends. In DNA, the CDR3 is TGTGCCAGCAGTTTTTGGGGTCAGCCCCAGCATTTT. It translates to CASSFWGQPQHF.

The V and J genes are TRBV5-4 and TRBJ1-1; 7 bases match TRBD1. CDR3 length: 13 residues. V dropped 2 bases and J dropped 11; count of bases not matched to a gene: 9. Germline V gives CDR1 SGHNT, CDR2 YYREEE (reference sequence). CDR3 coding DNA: TGTGCCAGCAGCTTTACAGGGGATCCTTGGGCTTTCTTT. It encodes CASSFTGDPWAFF.

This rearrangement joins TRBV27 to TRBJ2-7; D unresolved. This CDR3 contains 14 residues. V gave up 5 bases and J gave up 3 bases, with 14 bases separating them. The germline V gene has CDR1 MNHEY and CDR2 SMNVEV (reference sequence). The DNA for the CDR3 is TGTGCCAGCAGTCCCCAAACCACGGGCTACGAGCAGTACTTC. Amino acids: CASSPQTTGYEQYF.

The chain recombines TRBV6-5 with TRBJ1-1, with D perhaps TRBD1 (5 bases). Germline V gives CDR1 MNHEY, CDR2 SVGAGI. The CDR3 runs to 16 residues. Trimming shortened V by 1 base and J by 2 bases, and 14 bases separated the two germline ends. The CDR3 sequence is CASSYYPSGGNTEAFF. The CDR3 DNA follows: TGTGCCAGCAGTTACTACCCGTCTGGGGGAAACACTGAAGCTTTCTTT.

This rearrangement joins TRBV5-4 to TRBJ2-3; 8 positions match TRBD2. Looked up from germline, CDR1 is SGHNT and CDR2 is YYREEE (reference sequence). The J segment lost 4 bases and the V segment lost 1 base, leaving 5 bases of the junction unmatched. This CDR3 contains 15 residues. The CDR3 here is CASSLIAGRADTQYF. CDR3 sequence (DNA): TGTGCCAGCAGCTTGATAGCGGGGCGGGCAGATACGCAGTATTTT. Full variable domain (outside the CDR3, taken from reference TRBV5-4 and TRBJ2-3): ETGVTQSPTHLIKTRGQQVTLRCSSQSGHNTVSWYQQALGQGPQFIFQYYREEENGRGNFPPRFSGLQFPNYSSELNVNALELDDSALYLCASSLIAGRADTQYFGPGTRLTVL.

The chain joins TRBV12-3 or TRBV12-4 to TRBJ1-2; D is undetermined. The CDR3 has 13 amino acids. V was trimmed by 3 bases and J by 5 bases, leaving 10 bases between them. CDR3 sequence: CASSFPGSYGYTF. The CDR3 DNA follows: TGTGCCAGCAGTTTCCCGGGTAGTTATGGCTACACCTTC.

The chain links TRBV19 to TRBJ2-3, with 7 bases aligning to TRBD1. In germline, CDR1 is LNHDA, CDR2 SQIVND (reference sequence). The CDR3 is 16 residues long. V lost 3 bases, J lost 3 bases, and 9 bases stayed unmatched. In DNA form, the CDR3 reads TGTGCCAGTAGTATGAACCCGGGCAGGGGGACAGATACGCAGTATTTT. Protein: CASSMNPGRGTDTQYF.